The clone carrying this T cell receptor beta chain was picked up many times. The target antigen is unknown. V was shortened by 0 bases and J by 1 base, with 9 bases between the two germline ends. Germline lookup yields CDR1 LGHNA and CDR2 YSLEER. The CDR3 is 15 amino acids. The TCRbeta library was prepared with unique molecular identifiers. TCRdb reanalysed the PCR reads using MiXCR and keeps one entry per CDR3 protein. The table includes around 240,000 distinct CDR3 sequences, approximately 8% detected once. This record belongs to a study of T-cell reconstitution after alpha-beta-depleted transplantation in children. Study-level results: Some patients showed high day-60 TCRbeta diversity, which derived from surviving recipient T cells and thymic progenitors. The main origin of T-cell counts and diversity one year after transplant was newly produced T cells. Two months or so post-transplant, alpha-beta T cells reportedly derived from several hundred expanded graft clones.

This clonotype was obtained from a male patient younger than 18 who had a stem cell transplant for acute lymphoblastic leukemia, so the T cells may come from the graft donor. The material sequenced was PBMCs, mostly from graft donor cells, taken 180 days after TCRalphabeta/CD19-depleted stem cell transplant. The V call is TRBV4-3, the J call TRBJ1-1; no clear D gene. CDR3 region: CASSQDADGNTEAFF. The CDR3 DNA reads as TGCGCCAGCAGCCAAGATGCGGACGGGAACACTGAAGCTTTCTTT.